The source of this T cell receptor beta chain is a study of response to subunit inactivated influenza vaccine. Study-level findings and limits: Only a handful of new T cells, the authors suggested, are recruited with each seasonal influenza vaccination.

In its sample, this clonotype was seen many times. The antigen is undetermined. TCRdb fed the RT-PCR reads into MiXCR, producing one record per CDR3 protein. The data show about 570,000 distinct CDR3 sequences, with approximately 12% seen just once and approximately 10% held by the top ten. This sequence originates from a man aged 45-65 years who received an inactivated influenza vaccine. Sequenced material: PBMCs from blood, taken on the day of vaccination.

The CDR3 sequence is CASGSIAGGNTDTQYF. DNA of the CDR3: TGCGCCAGCGGTTCGATAGCGGGGGGGAACACAGATACGCAGTATTTT. The chain is built from TRBV5-1 and TRBJ2-3; TRBD2 matches at 11 bases. Trimming cost V 7 bases and J 2 bases; bases outside gene matches: 9. CDR3 length: 16 residues. Germline CDR1 SGHRS, CDR2 YFSETQ.